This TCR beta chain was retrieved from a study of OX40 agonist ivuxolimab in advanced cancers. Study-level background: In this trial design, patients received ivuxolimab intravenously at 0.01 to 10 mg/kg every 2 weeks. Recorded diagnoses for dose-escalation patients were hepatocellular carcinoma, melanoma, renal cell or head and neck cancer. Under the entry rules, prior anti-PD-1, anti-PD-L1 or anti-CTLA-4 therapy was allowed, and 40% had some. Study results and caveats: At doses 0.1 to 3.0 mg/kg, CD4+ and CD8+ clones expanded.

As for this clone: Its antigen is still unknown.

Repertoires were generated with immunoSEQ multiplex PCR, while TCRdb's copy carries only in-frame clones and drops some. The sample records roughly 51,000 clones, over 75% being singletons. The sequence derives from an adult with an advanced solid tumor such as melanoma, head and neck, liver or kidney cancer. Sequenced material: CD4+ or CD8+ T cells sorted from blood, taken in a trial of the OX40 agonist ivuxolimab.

The CDR3 protein is CATKGGKNIQYF. CDR3 sequence (DNA): TGTGCCACCAAGGGGGGCAAAAACATTCAGTACTTC. This rearrangement joins TRBV15 to TRBJ2-4; D may match TRBD1 or TRBD2 (6 bases each). The germline V gene encodes CDR1 LNHNV and CDR2 YYDKDF (reference sequence). The V end lost 7 bases, the J end lost 3 bases, and 7 bases lay between the germline ends. This CDR3 contains 12 residues. Together with reference TRBV15 and TRBJ2-4, the CDR3 gives the full variable domain: DAMVIQNPRYQVTQFGKPVTLSCSQTLNHNVMYWYQQKSSQAPKLLFHYYDKDFNNEADTPDNFQSRRPNTSFCFLDIRSPGLGDTAMYLCATKGGKNIQYFGAGTRLSVL.